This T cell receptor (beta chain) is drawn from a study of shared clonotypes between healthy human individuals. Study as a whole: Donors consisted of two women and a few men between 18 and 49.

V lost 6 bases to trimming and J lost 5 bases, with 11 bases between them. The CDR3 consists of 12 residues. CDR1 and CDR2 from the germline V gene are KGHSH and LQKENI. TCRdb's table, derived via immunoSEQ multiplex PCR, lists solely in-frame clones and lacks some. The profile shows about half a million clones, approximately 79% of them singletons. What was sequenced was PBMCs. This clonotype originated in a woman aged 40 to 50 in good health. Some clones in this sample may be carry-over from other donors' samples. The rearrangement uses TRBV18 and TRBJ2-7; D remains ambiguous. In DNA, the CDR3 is TGTGCCAGCTCTCCGGCCCCGAACGAGCAGTACTTC. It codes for CASSPAPNEQYF.